Given below is one T cell receptor (beta chain) in context. Its antigen is unidentified. Assay: immunoSEQ multiplex PCR; the TCRdb copy retains only in-frame clones and omits some. The sample includes 6,000 to 8,000 clones, about three fifths seen only once; the top ten take 3% to 3.5%. This sample is drawn from a study of coeliac disease. Study-wide findings and caveats: Known gliadin-specific TRB sequences: about 55% of the 18 coeliac samples, only 1 of 6 controls. Lower clonality than controls marked TRB and TRG repertoires from active celiac intraepithelial and lamina propria samples. TRB repertoires were largely private, with most amino acid sequences found in only one sample.

The CDR3 is 15 amino acids. V dropped 7 bases and J dropped 8 bases, with 20 bases sitting between them. Germline loops: CDR1 LNHDA, CDR2 SQIVND (reference sequence). The clonotype originates from a woman aged 60-75 years with active celiac disease. V is TRBV19 and J is TRBJ1-4; TRBD1 might be the D (5 bases). Sequenced material: lamina propria lymphocytes from the gut. In nucleotides, the CDR3 is TGTGCCAGTAAAAGGGAGGAGGGGTCGTACGAAAAACTGTTTTTT. Translating it yields CASKREEGSYEKLFF.